The clone carrying this T cell receptor (beta chain) appeared a single time. Its antigen remains unidentified. The length of the CDR3 is 14 residues. The germline V and J ends were trimmed by 0 bases and 3 bases, with 9 bases remaining between them. CDR1 SGHRS and CDR2 YFSETQ come from the germline V gene. Profiling relied on immunoSEQ multiplex PCR, and the TCRdb table lists in-frame clones only, not all of them. The profile shows 85,000 to 100,000 clones, around 73% of them singletons. These data are taken from a study of T cell responses to AZD1222 COVID-19 vaccine. Background on the study: Second-dose intervals of approximately 4 or approximately 12 weeks were pooled.

Study results and caveats: Donors in the cohort were predominantly white British and more often female, and clonal diversity was possibly underestimated. Across the whole spike, CD4 TCRs peaked at regions 160-218 and 743-854. Breadth and depth of Spike-specific TCRs rose after two AZD1222 doses.

V usage is TRBV5-1 and J usage is TRBJ2-5, with a possible D match to TRBD2 (6 bases). The starting material was peripheral blood, obtained on day 0 of AZD1222 vaccination. This receptor was obtained from an adult in good health. For the CDR3, the DNA is TGCGCCAGCAGCTTGGCCGGGAGCGAAGAGACCCAGTACTTC. This sequence encodes CASSLAGSEETQYF.